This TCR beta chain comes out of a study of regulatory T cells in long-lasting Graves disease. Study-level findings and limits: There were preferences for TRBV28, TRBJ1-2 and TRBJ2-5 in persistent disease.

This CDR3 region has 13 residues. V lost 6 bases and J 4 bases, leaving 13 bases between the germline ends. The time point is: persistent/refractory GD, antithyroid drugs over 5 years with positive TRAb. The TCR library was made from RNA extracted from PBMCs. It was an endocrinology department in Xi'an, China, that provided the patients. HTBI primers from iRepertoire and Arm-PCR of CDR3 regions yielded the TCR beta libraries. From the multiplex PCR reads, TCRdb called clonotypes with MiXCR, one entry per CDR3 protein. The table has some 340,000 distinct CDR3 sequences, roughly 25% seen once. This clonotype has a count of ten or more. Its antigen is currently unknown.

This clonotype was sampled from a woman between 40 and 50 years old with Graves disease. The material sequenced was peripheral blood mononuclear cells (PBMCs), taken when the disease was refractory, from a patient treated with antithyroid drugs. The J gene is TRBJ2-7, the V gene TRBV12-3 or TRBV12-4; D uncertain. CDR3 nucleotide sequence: TGTGCCAGCAGGACCGGGTCAACTTACGAGCAGTACTTC. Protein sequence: CASRTGSTYEQYF.